The T cell receptor (beta chain) described here comes from a study of blood T cell repertoires in COVID-19. Across the study: COVID-19 samples collected from the United States, Italy and Spain covered acute and convalescent phases. Sources were T cells, B-cell-depleted T cells, or PBMCs; the material itself was cDNA or gDNA.

Source study methods: Counts of nucleated cells, estimated from reference gene primer amplification, were obtained. Libraries were prepared by immunoSEQ multiplex PCR; TCRdb keeps only in-frame clonotypes and omits some of them. V and J calls and clone size are given by that table; D and trimming were obtained from the DNA. This sample carries 140,000 to 150,000 clones, 80% to 90% of them seen once, and the ten largest clones take approximately 10%. Germline V lookup: CDR1 SGHTS, CDR2 YDEGEE. V lost 6 bases, J lost 7 bases, and 17 bases lay in between. CDR3 size: 14 residues. This chain connects TRBV5-8 to TRBJ2-1; the D gene is possibly TRBD2 (6 bases). The receptor comes from a man in his fifties or sixties with active or convalescent COVID-19. Sequencing was done on a sample of peripheral blood. In nucleotides, the CDR3 is TGTGCCAGCACCAACGTTGGGACTTCAAATGAGCAGTTCTTC. Its translation is CASTNVGTSNEQFF. The full variable domain, its missing parts supplied by reference TRBV5-8 and TRBJ2-1, is EAGVTQSPTHLIKTRGQQATLRCSPISGHTSVYWYQQALGLGLQFLLWYDEGEERNRGNFPPRFSGRQFPNYSSELNVNALELEDSALYLCASTNVGTSNEQFFGPGTRLTVL.